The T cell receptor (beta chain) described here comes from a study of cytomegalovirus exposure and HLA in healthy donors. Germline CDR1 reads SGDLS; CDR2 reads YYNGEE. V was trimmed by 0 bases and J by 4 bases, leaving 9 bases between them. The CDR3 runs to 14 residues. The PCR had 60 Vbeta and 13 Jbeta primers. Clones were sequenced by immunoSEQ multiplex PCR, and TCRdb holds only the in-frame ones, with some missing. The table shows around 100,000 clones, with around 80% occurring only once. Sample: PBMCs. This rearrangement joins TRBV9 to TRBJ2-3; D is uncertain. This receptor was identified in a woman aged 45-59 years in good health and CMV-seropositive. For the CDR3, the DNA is TGTGCCAGCAGCGTAGGGCAGGCCGCAGATACGCAGTATTTT. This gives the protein CASSVGQAADTQYF.